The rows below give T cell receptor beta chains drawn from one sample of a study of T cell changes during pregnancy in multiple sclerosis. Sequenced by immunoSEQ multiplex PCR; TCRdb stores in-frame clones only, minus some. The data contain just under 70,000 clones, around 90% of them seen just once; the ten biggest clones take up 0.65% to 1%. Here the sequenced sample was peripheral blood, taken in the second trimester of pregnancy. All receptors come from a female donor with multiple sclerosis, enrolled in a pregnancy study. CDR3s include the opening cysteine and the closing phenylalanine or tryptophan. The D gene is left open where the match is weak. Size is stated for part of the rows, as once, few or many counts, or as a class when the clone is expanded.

CDR3aa: CASSPHDRGYEQYF; CDR3nt: TGTGCCAGCAGCCCGCATGACAGGGGCTACGAGCAGTACTTC; v_gene: TRBV7-3; abundance: once; d_gene: TRBD1; len: 14; j_gene: TRBJ2-7
CDR3aa: CASSLDREYTEAFF; CDR3nt: TGTGCCAGCAGCTTGGACAGGGAGTACACTGAAGCTTTCTTT; v_gene: TRBV7-9; abundance: once; d_gene: TRBD1; len: 14; j_gene: TRBJ1-1
CDR3aa: CASSLVGGDTEAFF; CDR3nt: TGTGCCAGCAGCTTAGTAGGAGGGGACACTGAAGCTTTCTTT; v_gene: TRBV7-2; abundance: -; d_gene: -; len: 14; j_gene: TRBJ1-1
CDR3aa: CASTAGQGVVYTF; CDR3nt: TGTGCCAGCACCGCGGGACAGGGGGTTGTCTACACCTTC; v_gene: TRBV5-4; abundance: -; d_gene: TRBD1; len: 13; j_gene: TRBJ1-2
CDR3aa: CASSPKTGRGSEAFF; CDR3nt: TGTGCCAGCAGCCCTAAGACAGGGAGAGGTTCTGAAGCTTTCTTT; v_gene: TRBV7-3; abundance: -; d_gene: TRBD1; len: 15; j_gene: TRBJ1-1
CDR3aa: CASSRDRGLHQPQHF; CDR3nt: TGTGCCAGCAGCAGAGACAGGGGGCTGCATCAGCCCCAGCATTTT; v_gene: TRBV7-2; abundance: -; d_gene: TRBD1; len: 15; j_gene: TRBJ1-5
CDR3aa: CATSGTGVMANVLTF; CDR3nt: TGTGCCACGTCCGGGACAGGGGTTATGGCCAACGTCCTGACTTTC; v_gene: TRBV2; abundance: -; d_gene: TRBD1; len: 15; j_gene: TRBJ2-6
CDR3aa: CASSGDSEDYSNQPQHF; CDR3nt: TGTGCCAGCAGTGGGGACAGCGAAGATTATAGCAATCAGCCCCAGCATTTT; v_gene: TRBV2; abundance: -; d_gene: TRBD1; len: 17; j_gene: TRBJ1-5
CDR3aa: CASRPGTGLYTF; CDR3nt: TGTGCCAGCAGGCCCGGGACAGGACTCTACACCTTC; v_gene: TRBV13; abundance: few; d_gene: TRBD1; len: 12; j_gene: TRBJ1-2
CDR3aa: CASSYSRDSFNSPLHF; CDR3nt: TGTGCCAGCAGTTACTCCCGGGACAGCTTTAATTCACCCCTCCACTTT; v_gene: TRBV6-5; abundance: -; d_gene: TRBD1; len: 16; j_gene: TRBJ1-6
CDR3aa: CASSPDRIRLTLHF; CDR3nt: TGTGCCAGCAGTCCGGACAGGATACGGTTGACCCTCCACTTT; v_gene: TRBV6-5; abundance: -; d_gene: TRBD1; len: 14; j_gene: TRBJ1-6
CDR3aa: CASGQGSYEQYF; CDR3nt: TGTGCCAGCGGACAGGGGTCCTACGAGCAGTACTTC; v_gene: TRBV13; abundance: -; d_gene: TRBD1; len: 12; j_gene: TRBJ2-7
CDR3aa: CAWSRQMGRGYTF; CDR3nt: TGTGCCTGGAGTCGTCAAATGGGGAGGGGCTACACCTTC; v_gene: TRBV30; abundance: -; d_gene: -; len: 13; j_gene: TRBJ1-2
CDR3aa: CASRPGQGNTGELFF; CDR3nt: TGTGCCAGCAGACCCGGTCAGGGTAACACCGGGGAGCTGTTTTTT; v_gene: TRBV11-2; abundance: -; d_gene: -; len: 15; j_gene: TRBJ2-2
CDR3aa: CAIRTGLTYEQYF; CDR3nt: TGTGCCATCAGGACAGGTCTCACCTACGAGCAGTACTTC; v_gene: TRBV10-3; abundance: once; d_gene: -; len: 13; j_gene: TRBJ2-7
CDR3aa: CASSLATSYEQYF; CDR3nt: TGCGCCAGCAGCTTGGCTACTTCCTACGAGCAGTACTTC; v_gene: TRBV5-1; abundance: -; d_gene: -; len: 13; j_gene: TRBJ2-7
CDR3aa: CASRSLQGALNTEAFF; CDR3nt: TGTGCCAGCAGGTCTTTACAGGGGGCACTGAACACTGAAGCTTTCTTT; v_gene: TRBV27; abundance: -; d_gene: TRBD1; len: 16; j_gene: TRBJ1-1